A selection of T cell receptor beta chains follows, all from one sample in a study of Ad26.COV2.S vaccination and SARS-CoV-2 variants. Method: immunoSEQ multiplex PCR; TCRdb's copy keeps in-frame clones and lacks some. Among about 350,000 clones listed, around 89% were seen once. The specimen comprised peripheral blood, sampled in a trial of Ad26.COV2.S vaccine versus placebo. The receptor source for this set is a person aged 18-60 years who received the Ad26.COV2.S COVID-19 vaccine or a placebo. The CDR3 runs from the conserved cysteine through the conserved F or W. D genes are given only for firm matches. Expanded clones get a size class; other rows say once, few or many, or leave the size out.

>TRBD2|TRBV5-4|once|TRBJ2-4
CASRGGRYIQYF
TGTGCCAGCAGGGGGGGGAGGTACATTCAGTACTTC
>.|TRBV7-9|.|TRBJ1-1
CASSPQLNTEAFF
TGTGCCAGCAGCCCGCAATTGAACACTGAAGCTTTCTTT
>TRBD1|TRBV4-1|once|TRBJ2-1
CASSPGQLEQFF
TGCGCCAGCAGCCCGGGACAGTTAGAGCAGTTCTTC
>TRBD2|TRBV27|.|TRBJ2-3
CASSLWGGDTQYF
TGTGCCAGCAGTTTATGGGGGGGGGATACGCAGTATTTT
>TRBD2|TRBV7-9|once|TRBJ2-5
CATQRSGGAYETQYF
TGTGCCACCCAAAGGAGCGGGGGGGCATACGAGACCCAGTACTTC
>TRBD1|TRBV19|once|TRBJ2-7
CASSSTGGYEQYF
TGTGCCAGTAGTTCCACAGGGGGCTACGAGCAGTACTTC
>.|TRBV4-1|.|TRBJ2-5
CASSQSFLQGGQETQYF
TGCGCCAGCAGCCAATCGTTTTTACAGGGTGGCCAAGAGACCCAGTACTTC
>.|TRBV28|.|TRBJ1-2
CASSPSGGGYTF
TGTGCCAGCAGTCCCAGTGGGGGCGGCTACACCTTC
>.|TRBV6-5|.|TRBJ1-1
CASRAPGGTEAFF
TGTGCCAGCAGGGCCCCGGGGGGCACTGAAGCTTTCTTT
>TRBD2|TRBV7-2|.|TRBJ2-1
CASSLRRLAGFSEQFF
TGTGCCAGCAGCTTAAGGAGGCTAGCGGGGTTCAGTGAGCAGTTCTTC
>TRBD1|TRBV5-6|.|TRBJ1-2
CASSDSGTGVYGYTF
TGTGCCAGCAGCGACTCCGGGACAGGGGTGTATGGCTACACCTTC
>.|TRBV12-3/TRBV12-4|.|TRBJ2-7
CASSQGVMREQYF
TGTGCCAGCAGTCAGGGAGTGATGAGGGAGCAGTACTTC
>.|TRBV5-1|once|TRBJ2-7
CASSLGTDLGEQYF
TGCGCCAGCAGCTTGGGGACAGATCTAGGCGAGCAGTACTTC
>.|TRBV7-9|.|TRBJ2-4
CASSLSGLGTKNIQYF
TGTGCCAGCAGCTTATCAGGGTTAGGGACCAAAAACATTCAGTACTTC
>.|TRBV7-8|.|TRBJ1-5
CASSLAGLGRNQPQHF
TGTGCCAGCAGCTTAGCGGGACTTGGGCGCAATCAGCCCCAGCATTTT
>.|TRBV5-5|.|TRBJ2-7
CASSLDSSSYEQYF
TGTGCCAGCAGCTTGGATAGCAGTTCCTACGAGCAGTACTTC
>TRBD2|TRBV14|.|TRBJ2-7
CASSQGGSQVYEQYF
TGTGCCAGCAGTCAGGGAGGGTCCCAGGTCTACGAGCAGTACTTC
>.|TRBV11-3|.|TRBJ2-2
CASSLDLGQNTGELFF
TGTGCCAGCAGCTTAGATCTGGGGCAGAACACCGGGGAGCTGTTTTTT
>TRBD2|TRBV10-3|.|TRBJ2-1
CAISESGLAGGISSEQFF
TGTGCCATCAGTGAGTCAGGTCTGGCGGGAGGGATTTCTTCTGAGCAGTTCTTC
>.|TRBV13|.|TRBJ2-7
CASSALEIGYEQYF
TGTGCCAGCAGCGCCTTAGAGATCGGGTACGAGCAGTACTTC
>TRBD1|TRBV3-1/TRBV3-2|.|TRBJ1-1
CASSPMGTGKAFF
TGTGCCAGCAGCCCGATGGGGACAGGAAAAGCTTTCTTT
>TRBD1|TRBV10-2|.|TRBJ2-1
CASSPLDRFESYYEQFF
TGCGCCAGCAGCCCACTGGACAGGTTTGAGAGTTATTATGAGCAGTTCTTC
>TRBD1|TRBV11-1|.|TRBJ2-7
CASSQTGVAYEQYF
TGTGCCAGCAGCCAGACAGGGGTAGCGTACGAGCAGTACTTC
>TRBD1|TRBV6-2/TRBV6-3|.|TRBJ1-2
CASSYNRDRNPYGYTF
TGTGCCAGCAGTTACAACCGGGACAGGAACCCATATGGCTACACCTTC
>.|TRBV5-5|.|TRBJ2-7
CASSLKGRYEQYF
TGTGCCAGCAGCTTGAAGGGGCGCTACGAGCAGTACTTC
>.|TRBV11-3|few|TRBJ2-1
CASSPVEGPQFF
TGTGCCAGCAGCCCCGTGGAGGGACCGCAGTTCTTC
>TRBD2|TRBV10-1|.|TRBJ2-3
CASSESTPSGRVTDTQYF
TGCGCCAGCAGTGAGTCGACTCCTAGCGGGAGGGTCACAGATACGCAGTATTTT
>.|TRBV1|.|TRBJ2-1
CTSSQGLAGGLNEQFF
TGCACCAGCAGCCAAGGCCTGGCGGGAGGGTTGAATGAGCAGTTCTTC
>TRBD1|TRBV2|.|TRBJ2-1
CASRETGWRAPYNEQFF
TGTGCCAGCAGGGAGACAGGGTGGCGGGCCCCCTACAATGAGCAGTTCTTC
>.|TRBV6-1|.|TRBJ2-7
CASSESRHEQYF
TGTGCCAGCAGTGAATCACGGCACGAGCAGTACTTC
>.|TRBV3-1/TRBV3-2|.|TRBJ1-2
CASSQGWANYGYTF
TGTGCCAGCAGCCAGGGGTGGGCTAACTATGGCTACACCTTC
>TRBD1|TRBV11-2|.|TRBJ2-7
CASSLVGQGNSYEQYF
TGTGCCAGCAGCTTAGTCGGACAGGGCAACTCCTACGAGCAGTACTTC
>.|TRBV18|.|TRBJ2-1
CASSSFGSVVSNEQFF
TGTGCCAGCTCATCCTTTGGGAGTGTGGTCTCCAATGAGCAGTTCTTC
>TRBD1|TRBV9|.|TRBJ2-3
CASSRGQTTADTDTQYF
TGTGCCAGCAGCCGGGGACAGACCACAGCCGACACAGATACGCAGTATTTT
>.|TRBV3-1/TRBV3-2|.|TRBJ2-1
CASSQRVGGREQFF
TGTGCCAGCAGCCAAAGGGTGGGTGGAAGGGAGCAGTTCTTC
>.|TRBV9|.|TRBJ2-1
CASSLGSGSYNEQFF
TGTGCCAGCAGCTTGGGGAGTGGGTCCTACAATGAGCAGTTCTTC
>.|TRBV18|.|TRBJ2-5
CASSPGQTQYF
TGTGCCAGCTCACCGGGTCAGACCCAGTACTTC
>.|TRBV6-2/TRBV6-3|.|TRBJ1-4
CASSHPRGEKLFF
TGTGCCAGCAGTCACCCCCGCGGTGAAAAACTGTTTTTT
>.|TRBV27|once|TRBJ1-5
CASSLTRDRPQHF
TGTGCCAGCAGTTTAACGAGGGATCGGCCCCAGCATTTT
>.|TRBV11-2|.|TRBJ2-7
CASSFSQGTYEQYF
TGTGCCAGCAGCTTTAGCCAGGGGACCTACGAGCAGTACTTC
>.|TRBV6-5|once|TRBJ2-2
CASSYSLPTDTGELFF
TGTGCCAGCAGTTACTCGCTACCTACCGATACCGGGGAGCTGTTTTTT
>.|TRBV4-1|.|TRBJ2-7
CASSQDVWTSYEQYF
TGCGCCAGCAGCCAAGACGTCTGGACCTCCTACGAGCAGTACTTC
>.|TRBV3-1/TRBV3-2|.|TRBJ2-7
CASSPPRGLPTLF
TGTGCCAGCAGCCCACCAAGGGGGTTGCCGACCCTCTTC
>TRBD2|TRBV15|.|TRBJ2-3
CATSLAGGADTQYF
TGTGCCACCAGCCTAGCGGGGGGCGCAGATACGCAGTATTTT
>.|TRBV29-1|.|TRBJ1-1
CSVDQGRLAGAFF
TGCAGCGTTGACCAGGGGAGGCTCGCGGGAGCTTTCTTT
>.|TRBV6-5|.|TRBJ2-5
CASSRNHRREETQYF
TGTGCCAGCAGCCGCAACCACAGGAGGGAGGAGACCCAGTACTTC
>.|TRBV25-1|.|TRBJ2-4
CASSDLQGAKNIQYF
TGTGCCAGCAGTGACCTACAGGGAGCCAAAAACATTCAGTACTTC
>.|TRBV15|once|TRBJ1-2
CATSRGQPSPYGYTF
TGTGCCACCAGCAGAGGACAGCCCTCCCCCTATGGCTACACCTTC
>.|TRBV12-5|.|TRBJ2-1
CASGLVRGTYNEQFF
TGTGCTAGTGGTTTGGTACGCGGGACTTACAATGAGCAGTTCTTC
>.|TRBV11-2|.|TRBJ2-2
CASTISRVSTNTGELFF
TGTGCCAGCACCATCAGCAGGGTCTCCACGAACACCGGGGAGCTGTTTTTT
>.|TRBV4-2|.|TRBJ2-7
CASSPPGTPGSYEQYF
TGTGCCAGCAGCCCTCCTGGGACTCCCGGCTCCTACGAGCAGTACTTC
>.|TRBV7-9|.|TRBJ1-2
CASSPGVGDGYTF
TGTGCCAGCAGCCCGGGCGTGGGGGATGGCTACACCTTC
>.|TRBV7-2|.|TRBJ1-5
CASSLARDQPQHF
TGTGCCAGCAGCTTAGCCAGAGATCAGCCCCAGCATTTT
>.|TRBV11-2|.|TRBJ2-7
CASSLSSYEQYF
TGTGCCAGCAGCTTATCCAGCTACGAGCAGTACTTC